The entry below gives a single TCR beta chain sequence along with its context. Primers: 60 Vbeta forward and 13 Jbeta reverse. Method: immunoSEQ multiplex PCR; TCRdb's copy keeps in-frame clones and lacks some. Among about 150,000 clones, about 83% were seen once, and the ten largest hold 3% to 4%. The data were obtained in a study of cytomegalovirus exposure and HLA in healthy donors. This CDR3 is built from 14 residues. Deletions cut 0 bases from V and 4 bases from J, with 10 bases between. In germline, CDR1 is SGHTS, CDR2 YDEGEE. This TCR was sampled from a woman aged 40 to 50 in good health and CMV-seronegative. The specimen sequenced was PBMCs. The V and J genes are TRBV5-8 and TRBJ1-1, with D unresolved. The DNA for the CDR3 is TGTGCCAGCAGCTTGGGTACGCGGAGCACTGAAGCTTTCTTT. Translation gives CASSLGTRSTEAFF.